Below, 15 T cell receptor beta chains from the same sample are listed, as sequenced in a study of vaccination effects on CD4 cells after COVID-19. Prior to sequencing, the ViraFEST assay stimulated PBMC with viral peptide pools, which expanded the antigen-specific CD4+ T cells. When around nine days of culture had elapsed, CD4+ T cells were isolated. Nucleocapsid antibody tests were negative, and the vaccine recipients had no prior SARS-CoV-2 infection. Their antigens are not known. Sequencing used immunoSEQ multiplex PCR; TCRdb keeps in-frame clones, though not all of them. The data hold around 71,000 clones, with over 65% observed a single time. This sample comprised CD4+ T cells from PBMCs cultured with HCoV-OC43 spike peptides, obtained before COVID-19 vaccination. The subset was: HCoV-OC43 spike overlapping peptide pool stimulation. These TCRs come from a human donor who received a COVID-19 vaccine.

The CDR3 reads CASRASLNTEAFF. The DNA for the CDR3 is TGCGCCAGCAGGGCTTCTCTGAACACTGAAGCTTTCTTT. This chain uses TRBV10-1 with TRBJ1-1; D unresolved. The CDR3 spans 13 residues. Germline values: CDR1 WNHNN, CDR2 SYGVQD (reference sequence). Between the trimmed V and J ends, which lost 6 bases and 0 bases, there was a span of 8 bases.

The chain combines TRBV6-2 or TRBV6-3 with TRBJ2-1; the match to TRBD2 covers 12 bases. After removal of 5 bases from V and 3 bases from J, the junction contained 8 bases not matched to a gene. The CDR3 contains 17 residues. CDR1 is MNHEY, CDR2 SVGEGT, per germline. As DNA, the CDR3 is TGTGCCAGCAGTCCCGGGACTAGCGGGCTCATCTACAATGAGCAGTTCTTC. It encodes CASSPGTSGLIYNEQFF.

The rearrangement uses TRBV19 and TRBJ2-3; TRBD1 or TRBD2 may be the D gene (5 bases each). The germline CDR1 and CDR2 sequences are LNHDA and SQIVND (reference sequence). The CDR3 contains 13 residues. V lost 6 bases, J lost 3 bases, and 10 bases lay in between. CDR3 protein: CASRGVRTDTQYF. CDR3 DNA: TGTGCCAGTAGGGGGGTTAGGACAGATACGCAGTATTTT.

V usage is TRBV25-1 and J usage is TRBJ1-3, with a possible D match to TRBD1 (5 bases). The germline CDR1 and CDR2 sequences are MGHDK and SYGVNS. CDR3 length: 13 amino acids. Trimming stripped 3 bases from V and 6 bases from J, with 9 bases between. The CDR3 protein is CASSDSGTNTIYF. CDR3 nucleotide sequence: TGTGCCAGCAGTGATTCGGGGACAAACACCATATATTTT.

The V gene is TRBV12-3 or TRBV12-4, the J gene TRBJ1-5, with unresolved D. The CDR3 is made up of 13 amino acids. Trimming pared 6 bases from V and 4 bases from J, leaving 10 bases between. The CDR3 DNA follows: TGTGCCAGCAGACAAACCAGGAATCAGCCCCAGCATTTT. This sequence encodes CASRQTRNQPQHF.

This clone was seen more than once but under ten times. V and J are TRBV14 and TRBJ1-6; D possibly corresponds to TRBD1 (5 bases). The CDR3 totals 12 residues. The germline CDR1 and CDR2 sequences are SGHDN and FVKESK. V was pared by 5 bases and J by 7 bases, with 6 bases between. CDR3 sequence reads: CASSRGNSPLHF. DNA of the CDR3: TGTGCCAGCAGCAGGGGAAATTCACCCCTCCACTTT. The full variable domain, in which reference TRBV14 and TRBJ1-6 provide the parts outside the CDR3, is EAGVTQFPSHSVIEKGQTVTLRCDPISGHDNLYWYRRVMGKEIKFLLHFVKESKQDESGMPNNRFLAERTGGTYSTLKVQPAELEDSGVYFCASSRGNSPLHFGNGTRLTVT.

The chain couples TRBV5-1 to TRBJ2-1; D remains ambiguous. The CDR3 totals 12 residues. Germline CDR1 is SGHRS and CDR2 is YFSETQ. Trimming shortened V by 0 bases and J by 5 bases, and 3 bases separated the two germline ends. The CDR3 nucleotides are TGCGCCAGCAGCTTGGAGGACAATGAGCAGTTCTTC. It yields the protein CASSLEDNEQFF.

The chain couples TRBV30 to TRBJ1-6; D is possibly TRBD1 (6 bases). This CDR3 spans 14 amino acids. Trimming cost V 5 bases and J 6 bases, with 14 bases left between them. CDR1 and CDR2 from the germline V gene are GTSNPN and SVGIG (reference sequence). The chain's CDR3 is CAWRARGGNSPLHF. In DNA form, the CDR3 reads TGTGCCTGGCGAGCTCGAGGGGGTAATTCACCCCTCCACTTT.

This chain links TRBV25-1 with TRBJ2-1, with D tentatively TRBD1 (6 bases). CDR3 length: 15 amino acids. The germline V and J ends were trimmed by 1 base and 10 bases, with 17 bases remaining between them. Germline values: CDR1 MGHDK, CDR2 SYGVNS. DNA for the CDR3: TGTGCCAGCAGTGAATTAGGACTGGGGGCCGGGGAGCAGTTCTTC. Its translation is CASSELGLGAGEQFF. Complete variable domain (other parts from reference TRBV25-1 and TRBJ2-1): EADIYQTPRYLVIGTGKKITLECSQTMGHDKMYWYQQDPGMELHLIHYSYGVNSTEKGDLSSESTVSRIRTEHFPLTLESARPSHTSQYLCASSELGLGAGEQFFGPGTRLTVL.

The chain carries TRBV15 and TRBJ2-7; TRBD1 aligns across 7 bases. The V gene's germline CDR1 is LNHNV and CDR2 YYDKDF (reference sequence). This CDR3 region has 15 residues. With V trimmed by 1 base and J by 1 base, 4 bases remained unmatched. CDR3 in DNA: TGTGCCACCAGCAGAGGGACAGGTGTATCCTACGAGCAGTACGTC. Translated, it gives CATSRGTGVSYEQYV.

The sample holds one count of this clone. The chain uses TRBV12-3 or TRBV12-4 and TRBJ1-4; D unresolved. CDR3 length: 13 amino acids. Trimming cost V 1 base and J 4 bases, with 4 bases left between them. The CDR3 reads CASSLGGNEKLFF. CDR3 nucleotides: TGTGCCAGCAGTTTAGGGGGTAATGAAAAACTGTTTTTT.

The genes are TRBV6-6 and TRBJ1-2; no firm D call. The V end was cut by 3 bases, the J end by 2 bases, with 10 bases between. The CDR3 is 14 residues long. Germline CDR1 reads MNHNY; CDR2 reads SVGAGI (reference sequence). The CDR3 loop is CASSYPQTNYGYTF. CDR3 DNA sequence: TGTGCCAGCAGTTATCCTCAGACAAACTATGGCTACACCTTC.

The rearrangement uses TRBV10-1 and TRBJ1-5, with no clear D. CDR3 length: 17 amino acids. V was trimmed by 10 bases and J by 0 bases, leaving 22 bases between them. Germline V gene sequence: CDR1 WNHNN, CDR2 SYGVQD (reference sequence). DNA for the CDR3: TGCGCCACCCCTCCCCCGGGGAAAAGGTATAGCAATCAGCCCCAGCATTTT. It specifies CATPPPGKRYSNQPQHF.

This clone has only a few counts. The chain recombines TRBV3-1 (or the pseudogene TRBV3-2) with TRBJ1-3; D is undetermined. Trimming stripped 5 bases from V and 3 bases from J, with 8 bases between. CDR3 length: 13 amino acids. CDR1 LGHDT and CDR2 YNNKEL come from the germline V gene (reference sequence). The CDR3 bases are TGTGCCAGCAGCTCAGCCCTTGGAAACACCATATATTTT. Its translation: CASSSALGNTIYF.

This clone has just a few counts. This chain connects TRBV7-8 to TRBJ2-1; weak D call: TRBD2 (6 bases). Trimming removed 5 bases at V and 1 base at J, with 12 bases between. The CDR3 covers 15 residues. The germline V gene encodes CDR1 SGHVS and CDR2 FQNEAQ. The CDR3: CASSTGLISYNEQFF. The CDR3 DNA reads as TGTGCCAGCAGCACCGGACTAATTTCCTACAATGAGCAGTTCTTC.